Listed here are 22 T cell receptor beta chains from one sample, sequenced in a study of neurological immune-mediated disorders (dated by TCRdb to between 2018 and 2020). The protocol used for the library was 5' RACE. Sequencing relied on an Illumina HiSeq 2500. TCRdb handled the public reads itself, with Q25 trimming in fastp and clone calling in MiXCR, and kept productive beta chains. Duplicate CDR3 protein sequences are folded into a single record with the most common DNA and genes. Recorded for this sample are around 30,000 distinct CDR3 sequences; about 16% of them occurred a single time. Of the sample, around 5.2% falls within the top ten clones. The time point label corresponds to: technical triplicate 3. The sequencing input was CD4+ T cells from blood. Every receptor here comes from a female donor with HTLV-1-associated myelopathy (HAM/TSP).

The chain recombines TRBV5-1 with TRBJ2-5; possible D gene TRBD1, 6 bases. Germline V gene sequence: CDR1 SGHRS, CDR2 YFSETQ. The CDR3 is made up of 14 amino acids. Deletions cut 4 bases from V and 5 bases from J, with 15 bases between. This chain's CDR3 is CASSDPQGIETQYF. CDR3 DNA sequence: TGCGCCAGCAGCGATCCTCAGGGGATTGAGACCCAGTACTTC.

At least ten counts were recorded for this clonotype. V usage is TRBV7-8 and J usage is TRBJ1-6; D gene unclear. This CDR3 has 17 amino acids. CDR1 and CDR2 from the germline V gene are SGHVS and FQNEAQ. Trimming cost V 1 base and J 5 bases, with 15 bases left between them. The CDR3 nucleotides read TGTGCCAGCAGCTTAGGGCATGGATATCCCAATAATTCACCCCTCCACTTT. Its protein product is CASSLGHGYPNNSPLHF.

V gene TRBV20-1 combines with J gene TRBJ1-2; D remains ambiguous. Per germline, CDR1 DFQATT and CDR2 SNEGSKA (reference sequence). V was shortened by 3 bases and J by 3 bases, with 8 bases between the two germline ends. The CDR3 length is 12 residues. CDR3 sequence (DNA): TGCAGTGCTAGTCTGTCGGACTATGGCTACACCTTC. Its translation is CSASLSDYGYTF.

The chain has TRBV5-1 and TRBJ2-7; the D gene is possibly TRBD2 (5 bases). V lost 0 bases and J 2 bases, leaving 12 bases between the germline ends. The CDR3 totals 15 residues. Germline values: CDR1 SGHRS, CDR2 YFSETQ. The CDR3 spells CASSLGPSGTYEQYF. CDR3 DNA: TGCGCCAGCAGCTTGGGGCCCAGCGGAACCTACGAGCAGTACTTC.

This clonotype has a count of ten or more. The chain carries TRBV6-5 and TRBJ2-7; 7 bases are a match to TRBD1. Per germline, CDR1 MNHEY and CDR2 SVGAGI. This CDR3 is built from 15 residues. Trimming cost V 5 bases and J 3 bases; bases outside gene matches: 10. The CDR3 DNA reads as TGTGCCAGCAGTCAGCAGGGGGACGGCCTCTACGAGCAGTACTTC. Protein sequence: CASSQQGDGLYEQYF.

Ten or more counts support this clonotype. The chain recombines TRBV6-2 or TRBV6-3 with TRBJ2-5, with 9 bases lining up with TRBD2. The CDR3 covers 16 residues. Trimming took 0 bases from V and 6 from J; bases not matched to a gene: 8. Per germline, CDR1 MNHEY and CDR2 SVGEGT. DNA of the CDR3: TGTGCCAGCAGTTACTCGGCTAGCGGGATTACCAAGACCCAGTACTTC. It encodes CASSYSASGITKTQYF.

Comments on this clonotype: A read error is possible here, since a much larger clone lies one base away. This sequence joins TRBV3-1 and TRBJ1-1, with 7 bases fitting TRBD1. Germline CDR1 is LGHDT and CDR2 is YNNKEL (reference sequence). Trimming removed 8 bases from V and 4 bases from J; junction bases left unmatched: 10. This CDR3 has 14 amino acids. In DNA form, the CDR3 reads TGTGCCAGCGGCCGACAGGGAGGGGGCACTGAAGCTTTCTTT. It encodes CASGRQGGGTEAFF.

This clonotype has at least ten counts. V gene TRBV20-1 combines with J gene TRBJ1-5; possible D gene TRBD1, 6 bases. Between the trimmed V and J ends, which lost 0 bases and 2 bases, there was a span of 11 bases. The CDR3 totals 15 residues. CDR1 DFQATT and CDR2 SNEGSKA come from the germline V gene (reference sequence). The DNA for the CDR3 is TGCAGTGCTAGAGATCTCAGGACAGGCAATCAGCCCCAGCATTTT. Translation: CSARDLRTGNQPQHF.

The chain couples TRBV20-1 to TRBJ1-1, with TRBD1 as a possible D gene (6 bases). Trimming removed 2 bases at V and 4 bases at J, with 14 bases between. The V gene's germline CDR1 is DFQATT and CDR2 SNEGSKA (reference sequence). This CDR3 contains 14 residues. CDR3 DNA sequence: TGCAGTGCTAGAAGATCACAGGGTGCCACTGAAGCTTTCTTT. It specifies CSARRSQGATEAFF.

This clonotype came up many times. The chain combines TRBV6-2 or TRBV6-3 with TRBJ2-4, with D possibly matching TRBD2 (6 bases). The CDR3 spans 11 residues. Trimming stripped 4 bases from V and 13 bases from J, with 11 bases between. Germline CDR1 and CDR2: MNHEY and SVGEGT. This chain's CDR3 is CASSSRDSQYF. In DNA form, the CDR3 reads TGTGCCAGCAGTTCCCGGGACTCACAGTACTTC.

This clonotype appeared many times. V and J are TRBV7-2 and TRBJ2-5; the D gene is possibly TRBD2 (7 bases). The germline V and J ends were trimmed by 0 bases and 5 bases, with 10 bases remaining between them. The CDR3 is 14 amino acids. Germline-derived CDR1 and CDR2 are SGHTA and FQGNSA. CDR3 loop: CASSLAGGLETQYF. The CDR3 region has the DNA TGTGCCAGCAGCTTAGCGGGGGGGCTGGAGACCCAGTACTTC.

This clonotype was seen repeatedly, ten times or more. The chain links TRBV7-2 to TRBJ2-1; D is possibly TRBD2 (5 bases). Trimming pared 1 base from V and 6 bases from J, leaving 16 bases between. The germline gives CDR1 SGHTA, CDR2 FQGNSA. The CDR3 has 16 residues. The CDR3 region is CASSLVVSDYGNEQFF. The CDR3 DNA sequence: TGTGCCAGCAGCTTAGTGGTCAGTGACTACGGCAATGAGCAGTTCTTC.

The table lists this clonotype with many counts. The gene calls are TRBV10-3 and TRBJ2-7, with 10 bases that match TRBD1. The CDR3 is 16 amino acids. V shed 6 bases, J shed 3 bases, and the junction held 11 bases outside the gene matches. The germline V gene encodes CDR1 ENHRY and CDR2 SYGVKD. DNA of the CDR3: TGTGCCATCAGCGACCCCACCGGACAGGGGGACTACGAGCAGTACTTC. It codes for CAISDPTGQGDYEQYF.

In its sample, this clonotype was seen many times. The CDR3, as DNA: TGCAGTGCTGGGGGACGAAAAAACATTCAGTACTTC. This translates into CSAGGRKNIQYF. This rearrangement joins TRBV20-1 to TRBJ2-4; TRBD1 or TRBD2 may be the D gene (5 bases each). Germline V gives CDR1 DFQATT, CDR2 SNEGSKA (reference sequence). With 5 bases removed from V and 4 bases from J, the gap between germline ends came to 9 bases. The CDR3 is made up of 12 amino acids.

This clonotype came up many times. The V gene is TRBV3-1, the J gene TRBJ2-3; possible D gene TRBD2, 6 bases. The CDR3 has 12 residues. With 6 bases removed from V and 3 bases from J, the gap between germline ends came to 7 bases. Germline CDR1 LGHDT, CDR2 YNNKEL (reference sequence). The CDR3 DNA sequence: TGTGCCAGCAGGGGGGGAACAGATACGCAGTATTTT. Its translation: CASRGGTDTQYF.

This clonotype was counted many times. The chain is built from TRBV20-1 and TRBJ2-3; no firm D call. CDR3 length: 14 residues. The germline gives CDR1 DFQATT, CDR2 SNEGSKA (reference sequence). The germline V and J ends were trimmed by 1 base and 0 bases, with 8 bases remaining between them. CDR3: CSARAVRSTDTQYF. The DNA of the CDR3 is TGCAGTGCTAGAGCAGTCAGGAGCACAGATACGCAGTATTTT.

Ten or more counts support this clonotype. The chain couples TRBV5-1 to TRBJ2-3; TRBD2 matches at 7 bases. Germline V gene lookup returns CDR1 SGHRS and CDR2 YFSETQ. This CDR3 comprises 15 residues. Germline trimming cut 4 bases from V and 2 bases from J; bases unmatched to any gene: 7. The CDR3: CASSLTSWSTDTQYF. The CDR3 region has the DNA TGCGCCAGCAGCCTGACTAGCTGGTCCACAGATACGCAGTATTTT.

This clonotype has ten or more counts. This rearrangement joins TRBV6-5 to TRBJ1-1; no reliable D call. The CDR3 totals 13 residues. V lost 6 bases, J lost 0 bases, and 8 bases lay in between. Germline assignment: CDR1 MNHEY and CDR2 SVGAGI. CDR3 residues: CASSGRMNTEAFF. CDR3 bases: TGTGCCAGCAGCGGACGGATGAACACTGAAGCTTTCTTT.

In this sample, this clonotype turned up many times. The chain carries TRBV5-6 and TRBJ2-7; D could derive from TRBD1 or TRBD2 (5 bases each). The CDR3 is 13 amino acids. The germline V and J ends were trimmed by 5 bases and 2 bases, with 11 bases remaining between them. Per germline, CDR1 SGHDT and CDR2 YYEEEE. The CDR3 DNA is TGTGCCAGCAGTCCGACGGGACCCTACGAGCAGTACTTC. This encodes CASSPTGPYEQYF.

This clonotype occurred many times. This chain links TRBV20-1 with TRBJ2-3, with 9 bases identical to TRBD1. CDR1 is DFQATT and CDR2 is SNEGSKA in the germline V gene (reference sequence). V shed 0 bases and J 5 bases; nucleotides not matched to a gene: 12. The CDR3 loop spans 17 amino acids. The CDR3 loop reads CSARDSGTGSLVDTQYF. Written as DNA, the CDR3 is TGCAGTGCTAGAGACTCCGGGACAGGGTCTTTGGTAGATACGCAGTATTTT.

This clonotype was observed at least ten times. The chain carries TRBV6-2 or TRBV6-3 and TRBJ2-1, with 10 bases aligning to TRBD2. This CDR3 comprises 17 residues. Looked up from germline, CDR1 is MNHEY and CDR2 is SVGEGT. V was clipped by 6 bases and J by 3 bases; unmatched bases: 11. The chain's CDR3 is CASSLTRLAGLYNEQFF. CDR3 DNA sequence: TGTGCCAGCAGCCTAACTCGACTAGCGGGCCTCTACAATGAGCAGTTCTTC.

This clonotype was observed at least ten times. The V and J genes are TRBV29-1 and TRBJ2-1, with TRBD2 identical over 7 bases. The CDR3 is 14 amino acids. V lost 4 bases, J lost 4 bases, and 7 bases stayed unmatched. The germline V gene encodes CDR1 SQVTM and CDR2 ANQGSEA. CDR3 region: CSVVWASGYNEQFF. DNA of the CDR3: TGCAGCGTTGTATGGGCTAGCGGTTACAATGAGCAGTTCTTC.